This passage covers 32 T cell receptor beta chains from one sample sequenced in a study of CD8+ T cells in alopecia areata. TCR sequencing used cDNA made by reverse transcription of extracted RNA. Some clones are missing from TCRdb's copy, which holds only in-frame ones; the method was immunoSEQ multiplex PCR. The sample has more than 200,000 clones; roughly two thirds are singletons. The sample in question was CD4+ T cells sorted from blood, obtained at week 0. These receptors were obtained from a human donor with alopecia areata.

The chain couples TRBV29-1 to TRBJ2-5; D ambiguous. Looked up from germline, CDR1 is SQVTM and CDR2 is ANQGSEA. CDR3 length: 14 amino acids. Between the trimmed V and J ends, which lost 8 bases and 1 base, there was a span of 17 bases. CDR3 sequence (DNA): TGCAGCCCCCTCAAAAGGATCCGCCAAGAGACCCAGTACTTC. It yields the protein CSPLKRIRQETQYF.

A note on this clone: At one boundary the junction diverges from the germline segment, which might be a read error. The V gene is TRBV5-6, the J gene TRBJ2-3; D is unclear. CDR1 and CDR2 (germline): SGHDT, YYEEEE. This CDR3 contains 9 residues. CDR3 in amino acids: CASSSDNNF. The CDR3 DNA reads TGTGCCAGCAGCTCAGACAATAATTTT.

This clone was recorded a few times. This sequence joins TRBV29-1 and TRBJ2-2; D gene unclear. V was shortened by 2 bases and J by 6 bases, with 7 bases between the two germline ends. The CDR3 runs to 12 residues. Germline V CDR1 and CDR2: SQVTM, ANQGSEA. CDR3 coding DNA: TGCAGCGTTGAATCCCGTGCCGGGGAGCTGTTTTTT. This translates into CSVESRAGELFF.

On this clone itself: Distinct nucleotide sequences in the sample also encode this CDR3. The rearrangement joins TRBV5-1 to TRBJ2-7; D gene uncertain. The germline gives CDR1 SGHRS, CDR2 YFSETQ. The CDR3 has 13 residues. Trimming took 2 bases from V and 2 from J, leaving 8 bases between them. Here the CDR3 DNA reads TGCGCCAGCAGCTTATACGGAACCTACGAGCAGTACTTC. Its protein is CASSLYGTYEQYF.

The V call is TRBV5-6, the J call TRBJ2-5, with 8 nucleotides matching TRBD1. Unmatched junction bases numbered 2, after V lost 0 bases and J lost 1 base. This CDR3 comprises 15 residues. Germline CDR1 and CDR2: SGHDT and YYEEEE. The CDR3 DNA sequence: TGTGCCAGCAGCTTGGGACAGGGGCTCCAAGAGACCCAGTACTTC. Protein product: CASSLGQGLQETQYF.

The chain links TRBV5-1 to TRBJ2-1, with D unclear. With 0 bases removed from V and 0 bases from J, the gap between germline ends came to 7 bases. The CDR3 has 15 amino acids. Germline lookup yields CDR1 SGHRS and CDR2 YFSETQ. The CDR3 nucleotides are TGCGCCAGCAGCTTGGGTCTCCGCTCCTACAATGAGCAGTTCTTC. Protein sequence: CASSLGLRSYNEQFF.

The V and J genes are TRBV29-1 and TRBJ1-2; D perhaps matches TRBD1 (5 bases). The CDR3 consists of 12 residues. CDR1 is SQVTM, CDR2 ANQGSEA, per germline. Trimming removed 6 bases from V and 2 bases from J, with 10 bases in between. CDR3 residues: CSVTPGNYGYTF. CDR3 in DNA: TGCAGCGTGACTCCAGGGAACTATGGCTACACCTTC. Complete variable domain (other parts from reference TRBV29-1 and TRBJ1-2): SAVISQKPSRDICQRGTSLTIQCQVDSQVTMMFWYRQQPGQSLTLIATANQGSEATYESGFVIDKFPISRPNLTFSTLTVSNMSPEDSSIYLCSVTPGNYGYTFGSGTRLTVV.

This clone was counted only a few times. V is TRBV29-1 and J is TRBJ1-2; a possible D gene is TRBD1 (5 bases). Germline CDR1 reads SQVTM; CDR2 reads ANQGSEA. The CDR3 has 12 amino acids. V was shortened by 6 bases and J by 4 bases, with 12 bases between the two germline ends. The CDR3 coding sequence is TGCAGCGTAAGGAGGGACCGCTATGGCTACACCTTC. Protein sequence: CSVRRDRYGYTF.

V is TRBV30 and J is TRBJ2-4, with D possibly being TRBD2 (6 bases). Germline V gene data show CDR1 as GTSNPN and CDR2 as SVGIG (reference sequence). This CDR3 is 13 amino acids long. Trimming left V 3 bases short and J 5 bases short, with 11 bases between. In DNA, the CDR3 is TGTGCCTGGAGCGACGGGGGAGAAAACATTCAGTACTTC. It translates to CAWSDGGENIQYF.

This clone came up once. The genes are TRBV7-2 and TRBJ1-5; D gene uncertain. CDR1 and CDR2 (germline): SGHTA, FQGNSA. V was clipped by 3 bases and J by 0 bases, with 9 bases between them. The CDR3 extends over 15 amino acids. This chain's CDR3 is CASSLDVASNQPQHF. CDR3 DNA sequence: TGTGCCAGCAGCTTGGACGTAGCTAGCAATCAGCCCCAGCATTTT.

J is TRBJ2-2 and V is TRBV29-1, with 9 nucleotides matching TRBD2. Germline values: CDR1 SQVTM, CDR2 ANQGSEA. J gave up 2 bases and V 7 bases, and 5 bases lay outside the gene matches. The length of the CDR3 is 14 residues. DNA for the CDR3: TGCAGCGCTGATAGCGGGGGAAACACCGGGGAGCTGTTTTTT. The encoded protein is CSADSGGNTGELFF.

This chain links TRBV5-1 with TRBJ2-5; 9 nucleotides align to TRBD2. The V segment lost 3 bases and the J segment 1 base; nucleotides outside the gene matches: 4. Germline CDR1 and CDR2: SGHRS and YFSETQ. This CDR3 has 15 amino acids. The CDR3 DNA is TGCGCCAGCAGCTCCGGACTAGCGAGCCAAGAGACCCAGTACTTC. It codes for CASSSGLASQETQYF.

The V gene is TRBV5-6, the J gene TRBJ2-3, with D possibly called TRBD1 or TRBD2 (5 bases each). Per germline, CDR1 SGHDT and CDR2 YYEEEE. The ends were cut back, 0 bases at V and 2 bases at J, with 10 bases in the middle. CDR3 length: 15 amino acids. CDR3 in DNA: TGTGCCAGCAGCTTGGAGAGGGGCCCCACAGATACGCAGTATTTT. This encodes CASSLERGPTDTQYF.

J is TRBJ1-5 and V is TRBV2, with TRBD1 matching 8 bases. CDR3 size: 14 residues. Germline CDR1 is SNHLY and CDR2 is FYNNEI. With 5 bases clipped from V and 7 bases from J, the junction kept 7 bases outside the gene matches. This chain's CDR3 is CASSYRGRYQPQHF. For the CDR3, the DNA is TGTGCCAGCAGTTACAGGGGGAGGTACCAGCCCCAGCATTTT.

This clone was seen a handful of times. The chain carries TRBV7-2 and TRBJ2-7, with no clear D. V lost 1 base to trimming and J lost 0 bases, with 10 bases between them. This CDR3 is built from 15 residues. Germline V gives CDR1 SGHTA, CDR2 FQGNSA. In DNA form, the CDR3 reads TGTGCCAGCAGCTTAGTCACCAAGAGCTCCTACGAGCAGTACTTC. It is translated as CASSLVTKSSYEQYF. The variable domain in full, with the rest retrieved from reference TRBV7-2 and TRBJ2-7, is GAGVSQSPSNKVTEKGKDVELRCDPISGHTALYWYRQSLGQGLEFLIYFQGNSAPDKSGLPSDRFSAERTGGSVSTLTIQRTQQEDSAVYLCASSLVTKSSYEQYFGPGTRLTVT.

This clone was detected once. In nucleotides, the CDR3 is TGTGCCAGCAGCCAAGAGGGACTAGCGGACCAAGAGACCCAGTACTTC. It is translated as CASSQEGLADQETQYF. The V and J genes are TRBV4-2 and TRBJ2-5; 11 bases match TRBD2. Unmatched junction bases numbered 0, after V lost 0 bases and J lost 0 bases. Per germline, CDR1 LGHNA and CDR2 YNFKEQ. This CDR3 has 16 amino acids.

As for this clone: At one end the junction does not follow the germline gene, possibly because of a read error. This sample also contains other DNA sequences that code for the same CDR3. The CDR3 DNA follows: TGTGCTAGCAGCCTCGGGACGGGCACAGATACGCAGTATTTT. It codes for CASSLGTGTDTQYF. This chain uses TRBV7-7 with TRBJ2-3, with D perhaps assigned TRBD1 or TRBD2 (5 bases each). Per the germline V gene, CDR1 is SSHAT and CDR2 is FNYEAQ (reference sequence). The CDR3 runs to 14 residues.

J is TRBJ2-3 and V is TRBV7-9; TRBD2 might be the D (5 bases). This CDR3 spans 14 amino acids. V lost 3 bases, J lost 4 bases, and 11 bases lay in between. Germline V gene data show CDR1 as SEHNR and CDR2 as FQNEAQ (reference sequence). The CDR3 loop is CASSFGGSSDTQYF. As DNA, the CDR3 is TGTGCCAGCAGCTTCGGTGGGAGCTCAGATACGCAGTATTTT.

This chain joins TRBV15 and TRBJ2-1; D possibly matches TRBD1 or TRBD2 (5 bases each). V was clipped by 0 bases and J by 7 bases, with 19 bases between them. Germline V lookup: CDR1 LNHNV, CDR2 YYDKDF (reference sequence). The CDR3 consists of 17 residues. CDR3 nucleotides: TGTGCCACCAGCAGAGACCTGGGACGGTGGTACGGTAATGAGCAGTTCTTC. It encodes CATSRDLGRWYGNEQFF.

The CDR3 spells CASTATPNEQFF. As DNA, the CDR3 is TGTGCCAGCACCGCCACTCCCAATGAGCAGTTCTTC. The V call is TRBV25-1, the J call TRBJ2-1; D is unresolved. Germline lookup yields CDR1 MGHDK and CDR2 SYGVNS. V dropped 7 bases and J dropped 6 bases, with 10 bases sitting between them. The CDR3 loop spans 12 amino acids.

The chain carries TRBV23-1 and TRBJ1-6; no clear D gene. TRBV23-1 is labeled an ORF, and its function is uncertain. The germline V and J ends were trimmed by 0 bases and 6 bases, with 6 bases remaining between them. This CDR3 has 14 amino acids. The CDR3 DNA sequence: TGCGCCAGCAGTCAATCGGCCTTTAATTCACCCCTCCACTTT. It translates to CASSQSAFNSPLHF.

The chain carries TRBV6-5 and TRBJ1-1, with a tentative D call TRBD1 (6 bases). The CDR3 consists of 14 residues. Per the germline V gene, CDR1 is MNHEY and CDR2 is SVGAGI. The germline V and J ends were trimmed by 10 bases and 0 bases, with 15 bases remaining between them. The CDR3 bases are TGTGCCACCGAGAGAGGACAGTTGAACACTGAAGCTTTCTTT. This translates into CATERGQLNTEAFF.

The chain recombines TRBV5-1 with TRBJ1-2, with D unresolved. The length of the CDR3 is 13 residues. V was shortened by 3 bases and J by 6 bases, with 12 bases between the two germline ends. Germline CDR1 is SGHRS and CDR2 is YFSETQ. In DNA form, the CDR3 reads TGCGCCAGCAGCTCCACCACTGGGGATGGCTACACCTTC. Protein product: CASSSTTGDGYTF.

J is TRBJ2-5 and V is TRBV6-6, with D possibly being TRBD1 (5 bases). This CDR3 contains 12 residues. Trimming left V 5 bases short and J 7 bases short, with 11 bases between. Germline lookup yields CDR1 MNHNY and CDR2 SVGAGI (reference sequence). CDR3 DNA: TGTGCCAGCAGTCCGCAGGGTGGGACCCAGTACTTC. Translated, it gives CASSPQGGTQYF.

V gene TRBV6-5 combines with J gene TRBJ1-6; D ambiguous. This CDR3 is built from 14 residues. Deletions cut 7 bases from V and 7 bases from J, with 14 bases between. Looked up from germline, CDR1 is MNHEY and CDR2 is SVGAGI. The CDR3 here is CASTQSLYNSPLHF. In nucleotides, the CDR3 is TGTGCCAGCACCCAAAGCCTATACAATTCACCCCTCCACTTT.

The chain has TRBV6-5 and TRBJ2-7, with a weak D call TRBD1 (6 bases). V lost 0 bases and J lost 4, with 7 bases in between. CDR3 length: 13 amino acids. Germline lookup yields CDR1 MNHEY and CDR2 SVGAGI. As DNA, the CDR3 is TGTGCCAGCAGTTACTCGCAGGGGTACGAGCAGTACTTC. It translates to CASSYSQGYEQYF.

This clone was seen a single time. This chain links TRBV30 with TRBJ2-5; 8 bases are shared with TRBD2. CDR1 and CDR2 from the germline V gene are GTSNPN and SVGIG (reference sequence). The CDR3 extends over 14 amino acids. Trimming took 8 bases from V and 2 from J; bases not matched to a gene: 10. The CDR3 loop is CARAAGDLQETQYF. For the CDR3, the DNA is TGTGCCAGAGCAGCGGGGGACCTTCAAGAGACCCAGTACTTC.

The rearrangement joins TRBV25-1 to TRBJ2-6; 8 bases match TRBD2. There are 14 residues in the CDR3. CDR1 is MGHDK and CDR2 is SYGVNS in the germline V gene. The J segment lost 15 bases and the V segment lost 1 base, leaving 8 bases of the junction unmatched. The CDR3 protein is CASSESLAGPDLTF. The CDR3, as DNA: TGTGCCAGCAGTGAATCGTTAGCGGGGCCGGACCTGACTTTC.

The chain uses TRBV27 and TRBJ1-1; D is unresolved. The CDR3 consists of 16 residues. V was pared by 4 bases and J by 4 bases, with 19 bases between. Germline V lookup: CDR1 MNHEY, CDR2 SMNVEV (reference sequence). In DNA form, the CDR3 reads TGTGCCAGCAGTTCCCCCGCCGGGTTCCGAGGCACTGAAGCTTTCTTT. Translating it yields CASSSPAGFRGTEAFF.

This clone was counted a single time. The chain combines TRBV30 with TRBJ1-2, with a weak D call TRBD1 (6 bases). Trimming removed 0 bases at V and 8 bases at J, with 16 bases between. There are 14 residues in the CDR3. The germline gives CDR1 GTSNPN, CDR2 SVGIG (reference sequence). The CDR3 DNA reads TGTGCCTGGAGTGTACGCTCACAGGGCGCGGGCTACACCTTC. This gives the protein CAWSVRSQGAGYTF. Variable domain in full (rest from reference TRBV30 and TRBJ1-2): SQTIHQWPATLVQPVGSPLSLECTVEGTSNPNLYWYRQAAGRGLQLLFYSVGIGQISSEVPQNLSASRPQDRQFILSSKKLLLSDSGFYLCAWSVRSQGAGYTFGSGTRLTVV.

V is TRBV11-1 and J is TRBJ1-1; 7 nucleotides line up with TRBD1. The germline V gene has CDR1 SGHAT and CDR2 FQDESV (reference sequence). The junction had 7 bases not matched to a gene; V was cut back by 5 bases and J by 7 bases. The CDR3 length is 13 residues. CDR3 amino acids: CASSADRVGEAFF. The CDR3 nucleotides read TGTGCCAGCAGCGCCGACAGGGTGGGTGAAGCTTTCTTT.

The rearrangement uses TRBV30 and TRBJ2-5; D is uncertain. CDR1 and CDR2 from the germline V gene are GTSNPN and SVGIG (reference sequence). The CDR3 spans 12 residues. V was pared by 5 bases and J by 2 bases, with 9 bases between. Here the CDR3 DNA reads TGTGCCTGGGGACCCGGACAAGAGACCCAGTACTTC. Amino acid sequence: CAWGPGQETQYF.